This T cell receptor (beta chain) was retrieved from a study of Ad26.COV2.S vaccination and SARS-CoV-2 variants (dated by TCRdb to the early 2020s). For the wider study: Vaccine-arm donors were drawn from COV1001, a multicentre, randomized, double-blind, placebo-controlled phase I-IIa trial of Ad26.COV2.S in healthy adults. Investigators did not know the trial group allocation while performing experiments and assessing outcomes. Participants in the trial were split at random into five groups of five each, receiving low-dose or high-dose Ad26.COV2.S once or twice, or else placebo on both occasions. A total of around 32 samples were included in the TCR-sequenced set, comprising around 20 Ad26.COV2.S vaccine recipients, 5 placebo recipients and 8 SARS-CoV-2 convalescent individuals. Ad26.COV2.S was given intramuscularly at 5x10^10 or 1x10^11 viral particles, as a single shot or as two shots 56 days apart. TCRbeta repertoire sequencing was used to assess the specificity and breadth of SARS-CoV-2-reactive T cell receptors after Ad26.COV2.S vaccination. Here is what the overall study found, with its caveats: Compared with placebo recipients, Ad26.COV2.S recipients showed higher spike-specific TCR breadth (P = 0.0014). According to the authors, total T cell responses may have been underestimated by the TCR breadth and depth analyses. After vaccination, spike-specific CD8+ and CD4+ T cell responses were reported to show substantial breadth. The study lacked the statistical power to compare responses across vaccine doses or regimens. Vaccine and placebo recipients had comparable non-spike TCR breadth, which fits with the vaccine containing only spike.

The label giving this sample's treatment or condition can be read as: 19 received Ad26.COV2.S at low or high dose, single or two shots; about 5 received placebo; per-sample allocation not given. For vaccine and placebo recipients, repertoires were sequenced using samples collected on day 63 after the first injection. In Cohort 1b, 20 to 25 adults aged 18-55 years were enrolled at a single site in Boston, USA, between 29 July and 7 August 2020. Ad26.COV2.S was a replication-incompetent adenovirus type 26 vector expressing a prefusion-stabilized SARS-CoV-2 spike protein from the original Wuhan strain. The immunoSEQ Assay was the method used to sequence TCRbeta CDR3 regions. After extraction, genomic DNA underwent amplification by bias-controlled multiplex PCR, followed by high-throughput sequencing. The source study handled its data this way. Collapsing and filtering of sequences were performed to quantify the absolute abundance of each unique TCRbeta CDR3 region. Usable DNA was measured by amplifying reference genes present in all nucleated cells, and TCRbeta template counts were normalized to that usable DNA to estimate T cell fraction. Repertoire TCRs were annotated as SARS-CoV-2-specific by exact matching of V gene, CDR3 amino acid sequence and J gene to a known reactive TCR set. MIRA supplied the reference SARS-CoV-2 TCR set, which was filtered for enrichment in COVID-19-positive ImmuneCODE repertoires so that public or cross-reactive TCRs were removed. Based on the MIRA antigens, annotated TCRs were further analysed at the level of specific ORF or position within ORF. Depth was the summed frequency of annotated unique rearrangements, while breadth was defined as annotated unique rearrangements over total unique productive rearrangements. Two-sided Wilcoxon rank-sum tests were used to compare TCR breadth between groups. TCRdb mirrors the immuneACCESS table, restricted to in-frame sequences. Some clones are absent from its copies; in checked studies, under half trace to an unresolved V gene, and the reason for the others is unknown. V, J and clone size reflect that table, while D and trimming were determined from the DNA. The sample data list about 350,000 clones, and around 90% of these were observed just once. 6.4% of the sample rests with the top ten.

From V the trimming removes 3 bases and from J it removes 2 bases, while the gene matches leave 5 bases of the junction unaccounted for. Including cysteine and phenylalanine, the CDR3 has 16 amino acids. Of all the DNA, just the CDR3 is kept, 48 bases in frame from base 1. From a lookup of the germline V gene, CDR1 and CDR2 are MGHRA and YSYEKL. Details on this clone: Its antigen target is currently unknown. No base quality information exists; no much larger clone differs at one position.

The chain links TRBV4-1 with TRBJ2-5, with TRBD2 matching 11 junction bases. The source of this sequence is a person between 18 and 65 years old who received the Ad26.COV2.S COVID-19 vaccine or a placebo. Source: peripheral blood, taken in a trial of Ad26.COV2.S vaccine versus placebo. CDR3 reads: CASSHQLAGVQETQYF. The sequenced DNA is TGCGCCAGCAGCCACCAACTAGCGGGGGTACAAGAGACCCAGTACTTC.